This T cell receptor beta chain was found in a study of beta chain features in type 1 diabetes. Background on the study: All samples together contributed more than 90,000,000 sorted cells for examination. General study findings and limits: The study found moderately but significantly shorter TCRB CDR3s in all four CD4+ subsets of Type 1 diabetes patients.

Germline lookup yields CDR1 SGHNT and CDR2 YENEEA. The CDR3 is 13 amino acids. The V and J ends lost 3 bases and 7 bases respectively, with 13 bases between them. Sequenced material consisted of expressed TCRB transcripts (all of the isolated RNA was reverse transcribed). The read count averaged around 4 million across naive, central memory and regulatory T cell samples. Produced via immunoSEQ multiplex PCR; TCRdb's table is partial and in-frame only. The sample shows around 690,000 clones, around 12% of them seen only once. This clone was seen more than once but under ten times. The antigen is undetermined.

This chain links TRBV11-3 with TRBJ2-7, with D perhaps TRBD1 (6 bases). The sequence was obtained from a man aged 30-40 years with type 1 diabetes. Sequenced material: naive CD4+ T cells from blood. CDR3 residues: CASSFGQRKEQYF. The CDR3, as DNA: TGTGCCAGCAGCTTCGGACAGAGAAAGGAGCAGTACTTC.